A single sample is the source of the 25 T cell receptor beta chains below, sequenced in a study of T cell responses to AZD1222 COVID-19 vaccine. Only in-frame clones appear in the TCRdb table, and some are missing; sequencing was by immunoSEQ multiplex PCR. The sample records approximately 140,000 clones, about 90% being singletons. The sequenced sample was peripheral blood, obtained on day 0 of AZD1222 vaccination. The receptors shown here come from an adult in good health.

The rearrangement joins TRBV20-1 to TRBJ1-4, with D tentatively TRBD1 (6 bases). In germline, CDR1 is DFQATT, CDR2 SNEGSKA (reference sequence). The length of the CDR3 is 14 residues. V dropped 3 bases and J dropped 6 bases, with 14 bases sitting between them. CDR3 region: CSASLLQGHEKLFF. The CDR3, as DNA: TGCAGTGCTAGTTTGTTACAGGGTCATGAAAAACTGTTTTTT.

As concerns this clone: At one boundary the junction diverges from the germline segment, which might be a read error. The rearrangement links TRBV2 to TRBJ2-2; 12 bases are a match to TRBD2. CDR3 length: 17 amino acids. The germline V gene encodes CDR1 SNHLY and CDR2 FYNNEI. The CDR3 DNA reads TGTGCCAGCAGCGAAGGGCTAGCGGGAGGGAGCACCGGGGAGCTGTTTTTT. Amino acids: CASSEGLAGGSTGELFF.

V and J are TRBV28 and TRBJ2-1; TRBD2 matches at 15 bases. The V segment lost 6 bases and the J segment 3 bases; nucleotides outside the gene matches: 9. The CDR3 consists of 18 residues. Germline values: CDR1 MDHEN, CDR2 SYDVKM. For the CDR3, the DNA is TGTGCCAGCAGAACCGGGACTAGCGGGAGGCCTAGCTACAATGAGCAGTTCTTC. This translates into CASRTGTSGRPSYNEQFF.

This rearrangement joins TRBV7-2 to TRBJ1-2; a weak D match, TRBD1 (6 bases). This CDR3 contains 15 residues. The V end was cut by 1 base, the J end by 4 bases, with 13 bases between. CDR1 SGHTA and CDR2 FQGNSA come from the germline V gene. CDR3 DNA: TGTGCCAGCAGCTTAGGAACGGGGGCGGGCTATGGCTACACCTTC. Translated, it gives CASSLGTGAGYGYTF.

Notes on this clone: Other DNA sequences in the sample encode the same CDR3. The rearrangement uses TRBV9 and TRBJ1-4; D gene uncertain. Germline V gene sequence: CDR1 SGDLS, CDR2 YYNGEE. The CDR3 totals 15 residues. V was pared by 5 bases and J by 0 bases, with 11 bases between. The CDR3 DNA is TGTGCCAGCAGTGTCACCGGGACAACTAATGAAAAACTGTTTTTT. This codes for CASSVTGTTNEKLFF.

The chain couples TRBV5-1 to TRBJ2-4; weak D call: TRBD2 (5 bases). V shed 0 bases and J shed 3 bases, with 13 bases lying between them. The CDR3 runs to 16 residues. Germline values: CDR1 SGHRS, CDR2 YFSETQ. The CDR3 nucleotides are TGCGCCAGCAGCTTGGTTGTGGGAGTGGGCAAAAACATTCAGTACTTC. This translates into CASSLVVGVGKNIQYF. Based on the CDR3 plus reference TRBV5-1 and TRBJ2-4, the full variable domain is KAGVTQTPRYLIKTRGQQVTLSCSPISGHRSVSWYQQTPGQGLQFLFEYFSETQRNKGNFPGRFSGRQFSNSRSEMNVSTLELGDSALYLCASSLVVGVGKNIQYFGAGTRLSVL.

The CDR3 here is CASSRDLAGELFF. The DNA of the CDR3 is TGTGCCAGCAGTCGGGACCTAGCCGGGGAGCTGTTTTTT. The chain employs TRBV12-3 or TRBV12-4 and TRBJ2-2, with D possibly being TRBD1 or TRBD2 (5 bases each). With 5 bases removed from V and 6 bases from J, the gap between germline ends came to 10 bases. The CDR3 spans 13 residues.

Only one count was recorded for this clone. The chain uses TRBV27 and TRBJ2-7; the match to TRBD1 covers 7 bases. Germline-derived CDR1 and CDR2 are MNHEY and SMNVEV (reference sequence). The CDR3 spans 16 residues. J lost 0 bases, V lost 5 bases, and 10 bases had no gene match. The CDR3 sequence is CASSPGTALSSYEQYF. The CDR3 DNA follows: TGTGCCAGCAGTCCCGGGACAGCTTTAAGCTCCTACGAGCAGTACTTC.

V is TRBV18 and J is TRBJ2-1; TRBD2 agrees at 13 bases. CDR3 length: 15 residues. The V segment lost 5 bases and the J segment 8 bases; nucleotides outside the gene matches: 6. Germline lookup yields CDR1 KGHSH and CDR2 LQKENI. The CDR3 DNA follows: TGTGCCAGCTCATCAGTCGGACTAGCGGGAGATGAGCAGTTCTTC. Translating it yields CASSSVGLAGDEQFF. The full variable domain, in which reference TRBV18 and TRBJ2-1 provide the parts outside the CDR3, is NAGVMQNPRHLVRRRGQEARLRCSPMKGHSHVYWYRQLPEEGLKFMVYLQKENIIDESGMPKERFSAEFPKEGPSILRIQQVVRGDSAAYFCASSSVGLAGDEQFFGPGTRLTVL.

V is TRBV30 and J is TRBJ2-1; 9 bases align to TRBD2. Germline assignment: CDR1 GTSNPN and CDR2 SVGIG (reference sequence). The CDR3 sequence is 15 residues long. Trimming removed 8 bases from V and 2 bases from J; junction bases left unmatched: 10. The CDR3 sequence: CAAGVGGRAYNEQFF. The CDR3 region has the DNA TGTGCCGCAGGAGTTGGCGGGAGGGCCTACAATGAGCAGTTCTTC.

This rearrangement joins TRBV25-1 to TRBJ2-1, with 7 bases that match TRBD2. CDR3 size: 9 residues. After removal of 9 bases from V and 12 bases from J, the junction contained 2 bases not matched to a gene. Germline CDR1 is MGHDK and CDR2 is SYGVNS. Written as DNA, the CDR3 is TGTGCCAGTGGCGGGAGGCAGTTCTTC. Translating it yields CASGGRQFF.

The rearrangement joins TRBV14 to TRBJ1-2, with D tentatively TRBD1 (5 bases). V was shortened by 5 bases and J by 4 bases, with 11 bases between the two germline ends. Germline CDR1 and CDR2: SGHDN and FVKESK. The CDR3 is 13 residues long. CDR3 region: CASSNGGGYGYTF. The CDR3 nucleotides read TGTGCCAGCAGCAACGGGGGAGGCTATGGCTACACCTTC. Combining the CDR3 with reference TRBV14 and TRBJ1-2 gives the whole variable domain EAGVTQFPSHSVIEKGQTVTLRCDPISGHDNLYWYRRVMGKEIKFLLHFVKESKQDESGMPNNRFLAERTGGTYSTLKVQPAELEDSGVYFCASSNGGGYGYTFGSGTRLTVV.

The genes are TRBV28 and TRBJ1-4; D call uncertain. CDR1 and CDR2 from the germline V gene are MDHEN and SYDVKM. V was pared by 5 bases and J by 7 bases, with 14 bases between. This CDR3 is 14 amino acids long. DNA for the CDR3: TGTGCCAGCAGTAATCACGGGTCAACTGAAAAACTGTTTTTT. Protein: CASSNHGSTEKLFF.

CDR3 DNA sequence: TGCGCCAGCTCCCCGCACGATGAGCAGTTCTTC. It yields the protein CASSPHDEQFF. The chain recombines TRBV5-1 with TRBJ2-1, with no clear D. Germline CDR1 reads SGHRS; CDR2 reads YFSETQ. The CDR3 loop spans 11 amino acids. Trimming pared 7 bases from V and 8 bases from J, leaving 10 bases between.

J is TRBJ1-2 and V is TRBV7-9; TRBD1 aligns across 8 bases. Germline V CDR1 and CDR2: SEHNR, FQNEAQ (reference sequence). This CDR3 spans 13 amino acids. The junction had 5 bases not matched to a gene; V was cut back by 5 bases and J by 6 bases. The CDR3 region is CASSEDRGNGYTF. In DNA form, the CDR3 reads TGTGCCAGCAGCGAAGACAGGGGAAATGGCTACACCTTC. Complete variable domain (other parts from reference TRBV7-9 and TRBJ1-2): DTGVSQNPRHKITKRGQNVTFRCDPISEHNRLYWYRQTLGQGPEFLTYFQNEAQLEKSRLLSDRFSAERPKGSFSTLEIQRTEQGDSAMYLCASSEDRGNGYTFGSGTRLTVV.

The chain couples TRBV11-3 to TRBJ2-7; TRBD1 agrees at 7 bases. After removal of 0 bases from V and 5 bases from J, the junction contained 13 bases not matched to a gene. This CDR3 contains 17 residues. CDR1 and CDR2 (germline): SGHNT, YENEEA. CDR3 nucleotide sequence: TGTGCCAGCAGCTTAGATTTAGGGGGTACAGGGGTGAACGAGCAGTACTTC. It encodes CASSLDLGGTGVNEQYF. The full variable domain, rest sourced from reference TRBV11-3 and TRBJ2-7, is EAGVVQSPRYKIIEKKQPVAFWCNPISGHNTLYWYLQNLGQGPELLIRYENEEAVDDSQLPKDRFSAERLKGVDSTLKIQPAELGDSAVYLCASSLDLGGTGVNEQYFGPGTRLTVT.

This chain links TRBV4-3 with TRBJ2-1; TRBD2 is a possible D gene (6 bases). Germline V gives CDR1 LGHNA, CDR2 YSLEER. Trimming shortened V by 4 bases and J by 0 bases, and 10 bases separated the two germline ends. CDR3 length: 15 residues. CDR3 nucleotide sequence: TGCGCCAGCAGCCCAACTAGCAGCTCCTACAATGAGCAGTTCTTC. Its protein is CASSPTSSSYNEQFF.

The V call is TRBV4-1, the J call TRBJ2-7; D is possibly TRBD2 (5 bases). The V gene lost 0 bases and the J gene lost 2 bases, with 26 bases spanning the gap. Germline values: CDR1 MGHRA, CDR2 YSYEKL. The CDR3 sequence is 20 residues long. The CDR3 loop reads CASSQDHSGRTGTGAYEQYF. The CDR3 DNA reads as TGCGCCAGCAGCCAAGATCACAGCGGCCGGACCGGAACCGGGGCCTACGAGCAGTACTTC.

This sequence joins TRBV24-1 and TRBJ2-3; 7 bases line up with TRBD1. There are 15 residues in the CDR3. Germline CDR1 reads KGHDR; CDR2 reads SFDVKD. V gave up 4 bases and J gave up 0 bases; unmatched junction bases: 3. The DNA for the CDR3 is TGTGCCACCAGTGACCCGGGACAGAGCACAGATACGCAGTATTTT. Encoded protein: CATSDPGQSTDTQYF.

V gene TRBV5-1 combines with J gene TRBJ2-5; D perhaps matches TRBD1 (5 bases). The V gene's germline CDR1 is SGHRS and CDR2 YFSETQ. V gave up 5 bases and J gave up 3 bases, with 14 bases separating them. The CDR3 sequence is 14 residues long. The CDR3, as DNA: TGCGCCAGCAGACCGACAGTTACTAAAGAGACCCAGTACTTC. This sequence encodes CASRPTVTKETQYF.

The V and J genes are TRBV18 and TRBJ2-4, with TRBD2 as a possible D gene (7 bases). The CDR3 spans 14 residues. Germline V gene sequence: CDR1 KGHSH, CDR2 LQKENI. The ends were cut back, 6 bases at V and 7 bases at J, with 16 bases in the middle. CDR3 residues: CASSKGGPTNIQYF. The CDR3 nucleotides read TGTGCCAGCTCGAAGGGGGGGCCTACGAACATTCAGTACTTC.

The chain joins TRBV12-3 or TRBV12-4 to TRBJ2-1; D may be TRBD2 (5 bases). The CDR3 length is 13 residues. V was trimmed by 4 bases and J by 9 bases, leaving 13 bases between them. This CDR3 reads CASSSSGRGEQFF. The CDR3 DNA follows: TGTGCCAGCAGTTCGAGCGGTCGTGGTGAGCAGTTCTTC.

The rearrangement uses TRBV28 and TRBJ2-2; D possibly matches TRBD1 or TRBD2 (5 bases each). Germline CDR1 reads MDHEN; CDR2 reads SYDVKM. The CDR3 runs to 12 residues. Trimming removed 5 bases from V and 15 bases from J, with 16 bases in between. CDR3 DNA: TGTGCCAGCAGTCTCGGGGCCTCTAGGATGTTTTTT. Its protein is CASSLGASRMFF.

V is TRBV19 and J is TRBJ2-3; TRBD1 matches at 11 bases. This CDR3 spans 14 amino acids. Germline values: CDR1 LNHDA, CDR2 SQIVND (reference sequence). V lost 6 bases and J lost 5; bases outside the gene matches: 4. CDR3 sequence (DNA): TGTGCCAGTAGGAGGACAGGGGGCGTAGATACGCAGTATTTT. This encodes CASRRTGGVDTQYF.

The chain couples TRBV5-1 to TRBJ1-4, with D unclear. Trimming shortened V by 2 bases and J by 7 bases, and 12 bases separated the two germline ends. The CDR3 runs 14 residues. Looked up from germline, CDR1 is SGHRS and CDR2 is YFSETQ. As DNA, the CDR3 is TGCGCCAGCAGCTTAGGGTATCAAGGTGAAAAACTGTTTTTT. It yields the protein CASSLGYQGEKLFF.